The 25 T cell receptor beta chains below were found in one sample sequenced in a study of healthy donors' naive CD4 and CD8 T cells. Starting from about 0.55 ug of total RNA, TCR libraries were made with linear amplification. TCRdb itself ran the reads through MiXCR, one entry per CDR3 protein. The sample records approximately 180,000 distinct CDR3 sequences, about four fifths being singletons. Sequencing input: naive CD4+ and CD8+ T cells sorted from blood, pooled from several donors. These receptors all stem from a pool of human donors in good health; the sample pools cells from several healthy donors.

The rearrangement links TRBV13 to TRBJ1-2; D unclear. The V gene lost 0 bases and the J gene lost 6 bases, with 8 bases spanning the gap. The length of the CDR3 is 13 residues. Per the germline V gene, CDR1 is PRHDT and CDR2 is FYEKMQ (reference sequence). The CDR3 reads CASSLGGSDGYTF. The DNA of the CDR3 is TGTGCCAGCAGCTTAGGGGGATCGGATGGCTACACCTTC.

This chain uses TRBV6-2 or TRBV6-3 with TRBJ2-1; D remains ambiguous. CDR1 is MNHEY and CDR2 is SVGEGT in the germline V gene. The CDR3 covers 12 residues. Trimming took off 3 bases at V and 5 bases at J, with 5 bases between the two ends. DNA for the CDR3: TGTGCCAGCAGTTATCAAGACAATGAGCAGTTCTTC. This codes for CASSYQDNEQFF.

CDR3 sequence reads: CASGSAYTQYF. The CDR3 coding sequence is TGTGCTAGTGGCTCGGCTTATACGCAGTATTTT. V gene TRBV12-5 combines with J gene TRBJ2-3; D is uncertain. CDR3 length: 11 amino acids. Trimming took 6 bases from V and 7 from J, leaving 8 bases between them. Germline V lookup: CDR1 LGHNT, CDR2 FRNRAP. The full variable domain, its missing parts supplied by reference TRBV12-5 and TRBJ2-3, is DARVTQTPRHKVTEMGQEVTMRCQPILGHNTVFWYRQTMMQGLELLAYFRNRAPLDDSGMPKDRFSAEMPDATLATLKIQPSEPRDSAVYFCASGSAYTQYFGPGTRLTVL.

V is TRBV20-1 and J is TRBJ1-4; D is unresolved. Germline-derived CDR1 and CDR2 are DFQATT and SNEGSKA (reference sequence). The CDR3 spans 11 residues. CDR3 sequence: CAPLREVKLFF. DNA of the CDR3: TGCGCCCCGCTCCGGGAGGTAAAACTGTTTTTT.

In this sample, this clonotype turned up a few times. The V and J genes are TRBV29-1 and TRBJ2-7; no definite D call. Germline values: CDR1 SQVTM, CDR2 ANQGSEA. V lost 7 bases to trimming and J lost 6 bases, with 13 bases between them. The CDR3 covers 11 residues. The CDR3 nucleotides are TGCAGCGCCTCCATCGGCGGCGAGCAGTACTTC. Translation gives CSASIGGEQYF.

The table lists this clonotype with a few counts. The rearrangement links TRBV29-1 to TRBJ1-2, with 7 bases aligning to TRBD1. This CDR3 contains 13 residues. The V gene end was trimmed by 4 bases and the J gene end by 0 bases; junction bases not matched to a gene: 2. The germline V gene has CDR1 SQVTM and CDR2 ANQGSEA. The CDR3 sequence is CSVGQGSNYGYTF. The CDR3 DNA follows: TGCAGCGTTGGACAGGGATCTAACTATGGCTACACCTTC. Combining the CDR3 with reference TRBV29-1 and TRBJ1-2 gives the whole variable domain SAVISQKPSRDICQRGTSLTIQCQVDSQVTMMFWYRQQPGQSLTLIATANQGSEATYESGFVIDKFPISRPNLTFSTLTVSNMSPEDSSIYLCSVGQGSNYGYTFGSGTRLTVV.

This chain joins TRBV6-6 and TRBJ2-1, with D possibly TRBD2 on 5 matching bases. V lost 2 bases to trimming and J lost 7 bases, with 9 bases between them. This CDR3 has 13 amino acids. Germline CDR1 and CDR2: MNHNY and SVGAGI (reference sequence). This CDR3 is CASSYGRGNEQFF. The CDR3 DNA sequence: TGTGCCAGCAGTTACGGACGGGGAAATGAGCAGTTCTTC.

This clonotype was seen more than once but under ten times. CDR3 region: CSGGRESRNEQFF. CDR3 sequence (DNA): TGCAGCGGGGGGCGGGAGAGTCGGAATGAGCAGTTCTTC. The V and J genes are TRBV29-1 and TRBJ2-1; possibly TRBD2 for D (7 bases). Trimming took off 7 bases at V and 7 bases at J, with 17 bases between the two ends. The CDR3 has 13 amino acids. Germline V gene data show CDR1 as SQVTM and CDR2 as ANQGSEA.

This clonotype showed up just a few times. This chain joins TRBV12-3 or TRBV12-4 and TRBJ1-1; D unresolved. With 6 bases removed from V and 6 bases from J, the gap between germline ends came to 5 bases. The CDR3 spans 10 residues. The CDR3 sequence: CASRGPEAFF. The CDR3 coding sequence is TGTGCCAGCAGGGGCCCTGAAGCTTTCTTT.

This clonotype appeared a few times. The V gene is TRBV29-1, the J gene TRBJ2-5; TRBD2 is a possible D gene (6 bases). The CDR3 extends over 12 amino acids. Trimming pared 6 bases from V and 3 bases from J, leaving 11 bases between. Germline V CDR1 and CDR2: SQVTM, ANQGSEA. The CDR3 nucleotides are TGCAGCGTGGGTTTAGCGGAAGAGACCCAGTACTTC. It encodes CSVGLAEETQYF.

This clonotype appeared a few times. The CDR3 protein is CSASSRIYNSPLHF. The CDR3 nucleotides are TGCAGTGCTAGCTCCCGGATTTATAATTCACCCCTCCACTTT. The chain is built from TRBV20-1 and TRBJ1-6; D gene uncertain. CDR3 length: 14 residues. Trimming stripped 3 bases from V and 4 bases from J, with 10 bases between. Per the germline V gene, CDR1 is DFQATT and CDR2 is SNEGSKA (reference sequence).

This clonotype turned up a few times. CDR3 sequence reads: CASSGRTTAEEKLFF. The CDR3 DNA is TGTGCCAGCAGCGGCCGAACTACGGCCGAAGAAAAACTGTTTTTT. The chain employs TRBV5-4 and TRBJ1-4; D is unresolved. Per the germline V gene, CDR1 is SGHNT and CDR2 is YYREEE (reference sequence). The V end lost 4 bases, the J end lost 8 bases, and 18 bases lay between the germline ends. The CDR3 length is 15 residues.

This rearrangement joins TRBV29-1 to TRBJ2-1; D is undetermined. This CDR3 is 10 amino acids long. Germline V lookup: CDR1 SQVTM, CDR2 ANQGSEA. Deletions cut 5 bases from V and 9 bases from J, with 8 bases between. The CDR3 DNA reads as TGCAGCGTTTTCCCCCCTGAGCAGTTCTTC. Its protein product is CSVFPPEQFF.

This clonotype was recorded a few times. At one end, the junction sequence differs from germline, possibly due to a read error. CDR3 in amino acids: CASSLQGVGTEAFF. DNA of the CDR3: TGTGCCAGTAGCCTACAGGGGGTGGGTACTGAAGCCTTCTTT. The chain carries TRBV19 and TRBJ1-1; TRBD1 agrees at 8 bases. Germline V gene data show CDR1 as LNHDA and CDR2 as SQIVND (reference sequence). The CDR3 has 14 residues. The variable domain in full, with the rest retrieved from reference TRBV19 and TRBJ1-1, is DGGITQSPKYLFRKEGQNVTLSCEQNLNHDAMYWYRQDPGQGLRLIYYSQIVNDFQKGDIAEGYSVSREKKESFPLTVTSAQKNPTAFYLCASSLQGVGTEAFFGQGTRLTVV.

The chain is built from TRBV27 and TRBJ1-5; D possibly corresponds to TRBD1 (6 bases). This CDR3 comprises 14 residues. The V end was cut by 1 base, the J end by 5 bases, with 9 bases between. Germline CDR1 and CDR2: MNHEY and SMNVEV (reference sequence). CDR3 nucleotide sequence: TGTGCCAGCAGTTTATGGTCAGGGGATCAGCCCCAGCATTTT. As protein: CASSLWSGDQPQHF.

The rearrangement uses TRBV29-1 and TRBJ1-2; perhaps TRBD1 as D (5 bases). CDR3 length: 11 amino acids. The ends were cut back, 4 bases at V and 8 bases at J, with 11 bases in the middle. CDR1 SQVTM and CDR2 ANQGSEA come from the germline V gene. CDR3 sequence (DNA): TGCAGCGTTGGGGCAGGGCCCGGCTACACCTTC. This gives the protein CSVGAGPGYTF.

The chain couples TRBV19 to TRBJ1-2; D is uncertain. The CDR3 has 13 residues. V lost 10 bases to trimming and J lost 7 bases, with 19 bases between them. Germline values: CDR1 LNHDA, CDR2 SQIVND (reference sequence). CDR3: CATLSFGVGGYTF. The DNA for the CDR3 is TGTGCCACCTTAAGTTTCGGGGTCGGTGGCTACACCTTC.

This clonotype was detected once. The J gene is TRBJ2-5, the V gene TRBV10-3; 7 nucleotides line up with TRBD1. CDR1 is ENHRY and CDR2 is SYGVKD in the germline V gene. This CDR3 spans 14 amino acids. The V segment lost 2 bases and the J segment 3 bases; nucleotides outside the gene matches: 3. The CDR3, as DNA: TGTGCCATCAGTGAGCCGGGGACAGAAGAGACCCAGTACTTC. Translation: CAISEPGTEETQYF.

This clonotype turned up a few times. The chain combines TRBV5-5 with TRBJ2-5; D perhaps matches TRBD1 (5 bases). The CDR3 consists of 15 residues. V lost 1 base and J 1 base, leaving 11 bases between the germline ends. Germline CDR1 SGHKS, CDR2 YYEKEE (reference sequence). CDR3 region: CASSLIGHLQETQYF. The CDR3 bases are TGTGCCAGCAGCTTGATCGGACATCTCCAAGAGACCCAGTACTTC.

This chain links TRBV6-2 or TRBV6-3 with TRBJ1-2; D gene uncertain. In germline, CDR1 is MNHEY, CDR2 SVGEGT. There are 14 residues in the CDR3. V lost 6 bases and J 7 bases, leaving 18 bases between the germline ends. CDR3: CASRGNNLGSGYTF. In DNA form, the CDR3 reads TGTGCCAGCAGGGGAAACAATCTGGGGAGTGGCTACACCTTC.

This chain joins TRBV15 and TRBJ2-7; no reliable D call. The CDR3 length is 16 residues. V lost 1 base and J 6 bases, leaving 19 bases between the germline ends. The germline V gene has CDR1 LNHNV and CDR2 YYDKDF (reference sequence). The CDR3 nucleotides read TGTGCCACCAGCAGAGGTGGGCCAGAGCGCCGTGGCGAGCAGTACTTC. Its protein is CATSRGGPERRGEQYF.

This chain connects TRBV11-3 to TRBJ1-1, with TRBD1 matching 11 bases. The V segment lost 4 bases and the J segment 1 base; nucleotides outside the gene matches: 2. Germline V gene data show CDR1 as SGHNT and CDR2 as YENEEA. This CDR3 has 15 residues. The CDR3 DNA reads as TGTGCCAGCAGCTCCGGGACAGGGGGGAACACTGAAGCTTTCTTT. This sequence encodes CASSSGTGGNTEAFF. Using reference TRBV11-3 and TRBJ1-1 for the parts outside the CDR3, the full variable domain is EAGVVQSPRYKIIEKKQPVAFWCNPISGHNTLYWYLQNLGQGPELLIRYENEEAVDDSQLPKDRFSAERLKGVDSTLKIQPAELGDSAVYLCASSSGTGGNTEAFFGQGTRLTVV.

This clonotype showed up just once. One end of the junction fails to match germline, which may point to a read error. The chain joins TRBV5-1 to TRBJ2-1, with TRBD2 matching over 9 bases. Germline assignment: CDR1 SGHRS and CDR2 YFSETQ. CDR3 size: 15 residues. CDR3 coding DNA: TGTGCCAGCACCGTAGCGGGAGTACGGTATAATGAGCAGTTCTTC. This translates into CASTVAGVRYNEQFF.

Written as DNA, the CDR3 is TGCAGTGCTTTGGGGGACCGGTTTCCGGCTAACTATGGCTACACCTTC. Protein: CSALGDRFPANYGYTF. This chain uses TRBV20-1 with TRBJ1-2; maybe TRBD1 (5 bases). The V and J ends lost 5 bases and 0 bases respectively, with 19 bases between them. Germline loops: CDR1 DFQATT, CDR2 SNEGSKA (reference sequence). CDR3 length: 16 residues.

Comment on this clonotype: Lacking the conserved final phenylalanine or tryptophan, this CDR3 likely reflects a read error. The CDR3 spells CSVYSNGGETQYL. In nucleotides, the CDR3 is TGCAGCGTTTATAGCAATGGGGGAGAGACCCAGTACCTC. The chain employs TRBV29-1 and TRBJ2-5; D assignment may be TRBD1 or TRBD2 (5 bases each). Germline CDR1 reads SQVTM; CDR2 reads ANQGSEA. V was shortened by 5 bases and J by 4 bases, with 14 bases between the two germline ends. The CDR3 totals 13 residues.